What follows describes a single TCR beta chain. The target antigen is unknown. This CDR3 is 15 amino acids long. V lost 4 bases, J lost 1 base, and 13 bases lay in between. CDR1 is LGHNA and CDR2 is YSLEER in the germline V gene. PCR primers comprised 60 Vbeta and 13 Jbeta primers. Measured with immunoSEQ multiplex PCR; TCRdb has only the in-frame clones, and not every one. Of more than 150,000 clones in the sample, roughly 80% are singletons; the top ten hold around 4%. The data were taken from a study of cytomegalovirus exposure and HLA in healthy donors. Study at large: Most genotyped donors, about 81% of 398, had Caucasian-associated genetic ancestry. Whole-study results and caveats: In a later analysis, a genetic analysis reported fewer productive-TCR N-insertions in an Asian-associated ancestry cluster than the cohort average. After further analysis at a later stage, 16,951 TCR beta sequences were associated with HLA alleles at 0.05 false discovery rate.

The receptor was derived from a man aged 45-65 years in good health and CMV-seronegative. The specimen sequenced was PBMCs. The chain employs TRBV4-3 and TRBJ1-1, with a possible D match to TRBD1 (5 bases). CDR3 in DNA: TGCGCCAGCAGCCTCCTCGGCGGGGCGAACACTGAAGCTTTCTTT. Protein sequence: CASSLLGGANTEAFF.